The rows below give T cell receptor beta chains drawn from one sample of a study of siplizumab effects on memory and regulatory T cells. Sequencing was performed with immunoSEQ multiplex PCR; in TCRdb, only in-frame clones are kept and a portion is missing. Among some 100,000 clones listed, roughly 93% were seen once. The sample consisted of CD8+ T cells sorted from blood. These receptors were collected from a human donor in good health. CDR3s include the opening cysteine and the closing phenylalanine or tryptophan. The D gene is left open where the match is weak. Expanded clones get a size class; other rows say once, few or many, or leave the size out.

-	TRBJ2-1	TRBV7-8	-	CASSTTNPGGQFF	TGTGCCAGCAGCACCACCAATCCCGGGGGGCAGTTCTTC
TRBD2	TRBJ2-7	TRBV4-1	-	CASSPQANSGGATYEQYF	TGCGCCAGCAGCCCCCAAGCGAATAGCGGGGGGGCCACCTACGAGCAGTACTTC
-	TRBJ2-7	TRBV27	-	CASRPRENPHEQYF	TGTGCCAGCAGACCTAGGGAAAACCCCCACGAGCAGTACTTC
-	TRBJ1-1	TRBV5-1	few	CASRSGNTEAFF	TGCGCCAGCAGGTCTGGGAACACTGAAGCTTTCTTT
-	TRBJ1-1	TRBV7-9	once	CASSPPMENTEAFF	TGTGCCAGCAGCCCCCCTATGGAGAACACTGAAGCTTTCTTT
-	TRBJ1-1	TRBV19	-	CASSIGGNTEAFF	TGTGCCAGTAGTATAGGGGGGAACACTGAAGCTTTCTTT
-	TRBJ2-7	TRBV30	-	CAWSAGPSYEQYF	TGTGCCTGGAGTGCGGGGCCTTCCTACGAGCAGTACTTC
-	TRBJ2-7	TRBV11-2	-	CASSLKGHLSYEQYF	TGTGCCAGCAGCTTAAAGGGACACCTCTCCTACGAGCAGTACTTC
TRBD1	TRBJ2-7	TRBV30	-	CAWSLGQGYEQYF	TGTGCCTGGAGTTTGGGACAGGGCTACGAGCAGTACTTC
TRBD2	TRBJ2-3	TRBV13	-	CASSLRGLAGDNTQYF	TGTGCCAGCAGCTTACGCGGACTAGCGGGGGATAATACGCAGTATTTT
TRBD1	TRBJ1-6	TRBV7-9	-	CASSSDRGINSPLHF	TGTGCCAGCAGCTCTGACAGGGGGATCAATTCACCCCTCCACTTT
-	TRBJ1-1	TRBV7-9	-	CASSSRNTEAFF	TGTGCCAGCAGCTCCCGGAACACTGAAGCTTTCTTT
-	TRBJ2-5	TRBV5-4	-	CASSLGLETSRETQYF	TGTGCCAGCAGCTTGGGCTTAGAAACTTCCCGAGAGACCCAGTACTTC
TRBD2	TRBJ2-7	TRBV19	-	CASRQTSGGSYEQYF	TGTGCCAGCCGCCAGACTAGCGGGGGCTCCTACGAGCAGTACTTC
-	TRBJ1-5	TRBV6-1	-	CASSEIGIYSNQPQHF	TGTGCCAGCAGTGAAATAGGAATTTATAGCAATCAGCCCCAGCATTTT
-	TRBJ2-7	TRBV4-1	-	CASSQEVRQAYEQYF	TGCGCCAGCAGCCAAGAGGTTCGACAAGCCTACGAGCAGTACTTC
-	TRBJ2-3	TRBV12-5	-	CASGLVGAQGPDTQYF	TGTGCTAGTGGTTTGGTAGGAGCCCAGGGTCCAGATACGCAGTATTTT
-	TRBJ2-2	TRBV7-9	-	CASSSSGTQVGELFF	TGTGCCAGCAGCTCCTCCGGGACTCAGGTCGGGGAGCTGTTTTTT
-	TRBJ1-6	TRBV9	-	CASSPLKYNSPLHF	TGTGCCAGCAGCCCCTTAAAATATAATTCACCCCTCCACTTT
-	TRBJ2-5	TRBV29-1	-	CSACPSQVPGETQYF	TGCAGCGCGTGCCCGTCGCAGGTCCCTGGGGAGACCCAGTACTTC
-	TRBJ2-7	TRBV10-3	-	CAISDTGTSYEQYF	TGTGCCATCAGTGACACGGGGACGTCCTACGAGCAGTACTTC
TRBD2	TRBJ2-1	TRBV7-6	few	CASSWEGTTYNEQFF	TGTGCCAGCAGCTGGGAAGGGACTACCTACAATGAGCAGTTCTTC
-	TRBJ2-7	TRBV6-5	-	CASSYSTDGAYEQYF	TGTGCCAGCAGTTACTCGACCGACGGAGCCTACGAGCAGTACTTC
-	TRBJ2-3	TRBV19	-	CASSLVQDHTDTQYF	TGTGCCAGTAGTTTGGTGCAGGATCACACAGATACGCAGTATTTT
-	TRBJ1-1	TRBV6-1	-	CATVRVNTEAFF	TGTGCCACCGTTCGAGTGAACACTGAAGCTTTCTTT
-	TRBJ1-3	TRBV5-4	once	CASSYGQGNTIYF	TGTGCCAGCAGCTACGGACAGGGAAACACCATATATTTT
TRBD2	TRBJ2-5	TRBV4-1	-	CASSQSGGASETQYF	TGCGCCAGCAGCCAAAGCGGGGGGGCCTCGGAGACCCAGTACTTC
-	TRBJ2-3	TRBV5-4	-	CARQTSTDTQYF	TGTGCCAGACAGACTAGCACAGATACGCAGTATTTT
-	TRBJ1-1	TRBV4-2	-	CASSLSRDLNTEAFF	TGTGCCAGCAGCCTGAGCAGGGACCTGAACACTGAAGCTTTCTTT
-	TRBJ1-1	TRBV27	-	CASSLVRDTEAFF	TGTGCCAGCAGTTTAGTCAGGGACACTGAAGCTTTCTTT
-	TRBJ2-3	TRBV5-1	-	CASSLLFQASRSTDTQYF	TGCGCCAGCAGCTTGCTTTTTCAGGCGTCTAGGAGCACAGATACGCAGTATTTT
-	TRBJ1-2	TRBV4-1	-	CASSQDSRGGYTF	TGCGCCAGCAGCCAAGATTCACGTGGCGGCTACACCTTC
-	TRBJ2-3	TRBV30	-	CAWTPGHSTDTQYF	TGTGCCTGGACTCCCGGGCATTCCACAGATACGCAGTATTTT
-	TRBJ2-1	TRBV29-1	-	CSGRHNEQFF	TGCAGCGGGCGCCACAATGAGCAGTTCTTC
-	TRBJ2-7	TRBV9	-	CASSVGAGTYEQYF	TGTGCCAGCAGCGTAGGGGCAGGGACCTACGAGCAGTACTTC
-	TRBJ2-7	TRBV13	once	CASSSRTRAYEQYF	TGTGCCAGCAGCTCAAGGACTCGGGCCTACGAGCAGTACTTC
-	TRBJ2-3	TRBV11-3	-	CASSLDVVSTDTQYF	TGTGCCAGCAGCTTAGATGTGGTTAGCACAGATACGCAGTATTTT
TRBD1	TRBJ2-1	TRBV4-1	-	CASSPRDRAGDEQFF	TGCGCCAGCAGCCCAAGGGACAGGGCTGGGGATGAGCAGTTCTTC
-	TRBJ1-1	TRBV4-1	once	CASSQEVPRNTEAFF	TGCGCCAGCAGCCAAGAAGTACCGAGGAACACTGAAGCTTTCTTT
-	TRBJ1-5	TRBV15	-	CATSPRLSNQPQHF	TGTGCCACCAGCCCCCGACTGAGCAATCAGCCCCAGCATTTT
TRBD1	TRBJ2-3	TRBV7-6	-	CASSTSQGATQYF	TGTGCCAGCAGCACCTCACAGGGGGCGACGCAGTATTTT
-	TRBJ1-2	TRBV11-2	-	CASSSTEIYGYTF	TGTGCCAGCAGCTCGACAGAAATATATGGCTACACCTTC
-	TRBJ2-7	TRBV19	-	CASSMEGRGTYEQYF	TGTGCCAGTAGTATGGAAGGCAGGGGTACCTACGAGCAGTACTTC
-	TRBJ2-3	TRBV27	-	CASSFYSSTDTQYF	TGTGCCAGCAGTTTTTACTCTAGCACAGATACGCAGTATTTT
TRBD2	TRBJ2-7	TRBV7-8	-	CASSLDSQRGPSYEQYF	TGTGCCAGCAGCTTAGATTCCCAGCGGGGGCCCTCCTACGAGCAGTACTTC
-	TRBJ1-2	TRBV5-1	-	CASSLEADNYGYTF	TGCGCCAGCAGCTTGGAAGCTGATAACTATGGCTACACCTTC
TRBD1	TRBJ1-1	TRBV6-1	-	CASRPTGAVLSEAFF	TGTGCCAGCAGACCCACAGGGGCCGTATTAAGTGAAGCTTTCTTT
TRBD2	TRBJ2-5	TRBV11-1	once	CASSPTGTSGGYQETQYF	TGTGCCAGCAGCCCGACCGGGACTAGCGGGGGGTACCAAGAGACCCAGTACTTC
-	TRBJ1-1	TRBV28	-	CASSLVSGAVAEAFF	TGTGCCAGCAGTCTTGTTTCGGGGGCGGTGGCTGAAGCTTTCTTT
-	TRBJ2-7	TRBV7-9	-	CASSSFYEQYF	TGTGCCAGCAGCTCCTTTTACGAGCAGTACTTC